This T cell receptor (beta chain) was sequenced in a study of T cells in Graves' hyperthyroidism and ophthalmopathy. Germline V gene lookup returns CDR1 SGHTA and CDR2 FQGNSA. The CDR3 is made up of 15 amino acids. The V end was cut by 5 bases, the J end by 0 bases, with 14 bases between. Amplified TCR beta CDR3 regions came from RNA transcripts. The primer set for the first-round RT-PCR of the TCR CDR3 was HTBI. TCRdb recomputed calls from the multiplex PCR reads with MiXCR, one row per CDR3 protein. The table lists approximately 740,000 distinct CDR3 sequences, less than 15% of them singletons, with approximately 10% in the top ten.

The receptor was isolated from a young woman with Graves' hyperthyroidism. The rearrangement uses TRBV7-2 and TRBJ2-7; D unclear. The sample taken for sequencing was blood. The CDR3 nucleotides are TGTGCCAGCAGCCCCCATACCCTCTTCTCCTACGAGCAGTACTTC. Protein: CASSPHTLFSYEQYF.